This T cell receptor beta chain was profiled in a study of T cells in Graves' hyperthyroidism and ophthalmopathy. About the research overall: Prior to any treatment, at the point of initial diagnosis, peripheral blood was collected.

Germline V lookup: CDR1 KGHSH, CDR2 LQKENI. Trimming removed 4 bases at V and 6 bases at J, with 7 bases between. The CDR3 sequence is 12 residues long. The source material, RNA transcripts, was used to amplify TCR beta CDR3 regions. First-round RT-PCR of the TCR CDR3 relied on the HTBI primer set. TCRdb reprocessed the multiplex PCR reads via MiXCR and lists one record per CDR3 protein. Altogether hundreds of thousands of distinct CDR3 sequences are present, about a sixth being singletons, with the ten largest covering less than 3.5%. This clonotype was detected ten times or more. The material sequenced was blood. The rearrangement links TRBV18 to TRBJ2-1; no firm D call. This clonotype was sampled from a woman in her forties with Graves' ophthalmopathy. The CDR3 sequence is CASSQIVNEQFF. DNA for the CDR3: TGTGCCAGCTCACAAATTGTCAATGAGCAGTTCTTC. The complete variable domain, with remaining parts taken from reference TRBV18 and TRBJ2-1, reads NAGVMQNPRHLVRRRGQEARLRCSPMKGHSHVYWYRQLPEEGLKFMVYLQKENIIDESGMPKERFSAEFPKEGPSILRIQQVVRGDSAAYFCASSQIVNEQFFGPGTRLTVL.